The next 17 T cell receptor beta chains were all read from a single sample in a study of neoadjuvant anti-PD-1 for oral cavity cancer. Repertoires were generated with immunoSEQ multiplex PCR, while TCRdb's copy carries only in-frame clones and drops some. Of 9,500 to 12,000 clones in the sample, 40% to 65% are singletons; the top ten hold around a quarter. The sequenced sample was tumor tissue, obtained before nivolumab (anti-PD-1) treatment. The source of these receptors is a person aged 40 to 85 with oral cavity squamous cell carcinoma.

V gene TRBV6-6 combines with J gene TRBJ1-1; maybe TRBD1 (5 bases). This CDR3 region has 14 residues. Trimming pared 7 bases from V and 2 bases from J, leaving 14 bases between. CDR1 is MNHNY, CDR2 SVGAGI, per germline (reference sequence). The CDR3 coding sequence is TGTGCCAGCAAGTTAAGCCAGGGCAACACTGAAGCTTTCTTT. Protein sequence: CASKLSQGNTEAFF.

The chain combines TRBV6-6 with TRBJ2-5; 9 bases match TRBD1. This CDR3 has 15 residues. Germline V gene data show CDR1 as MNHNY and CDR2 as SVGAGI (reference sequence). V lost 6 bases, J lost 4 bases, and 9 bases stayed unmatched. DNA of the CDR3: TGTGCCAGCAGATTACAGGGGGCCGAAGGAGAGACCCAGTACTTC. This sequence encodes CASRLQGAEGETQYF.

The chain is built from TRBV7-2 and TRBJ2-3; 9 bases fit TRBD2. Germline V gives CDR1 SGHTA, CDR2 FQGNSA. This CDR3 has 16 residues. The V gene end was trimmed by 7 bases and the J gene end by 2 bases; junction bases not matched to a gene: 10. The CDR3: CASTPTRGGLTDTQYF. The DNA for the CDR3 is TGTGCCAGCACCCCGACGCGGGGGGGCCTCACAGATACGCAGTATTTT.

This chain links TRBV29-1 with TRBJ2-7, with 10 bases matching TRBD1. Germline lookup yields CDR1 SQVTM and CDR2 ANQGSEA. The CDR3 loop spans 14 amino acids. V was clipped by 6 bases and J by 1 base; unmatched bases: 6. DNA of the CDR3: TGCAGCGTACGGGGGACAGGGGAGTCCTACGAGCAGTACTTC. This translates into CSVRGTGESYEQYF.

The genes are TRBV5-1 and TRBJ1-5; D is possibly TRBD1 (6 bases). This CDR3 is 14 amino acids long. The V gene lost 3 bases and the J gene lost 5 bases, with 12 bases spanning the gap. Germline loops: CDR1 SGHRS, CDR2 YFSETQ. The chain's CDR3 is CASSSWGGDQPQHF. CDR3 nucleotides: TGCGCCAGCAGCTCCTGGGGGGGCGATCAGCCCCAGCATTTT.

CDR3 sequence reads: CASRGQSNEQFF. CDR3 sequence (DNA): TGTGCCAGTAGGGGACAGTCCAATGAGCAGTTCTTC. The rearrangement uses TRBV11-2 and TRBJ2-1, with 7 bases that match TRBD1. Germline values: CDR1 SGHAT, CDR2 FQNNGV. This CDR3 has 12 amino acids. Trimming took 9 bases from V and 6 from J; bases not matched to a gene: 5.

J is TRBJ2-1 and V is TRBV5-1; D is ambiguous. Trimming took off 4 bases at V and 5 bases at J, with 7 bases between the two ends. Germline values: CDR1 SGHRS, CDR2 YFSETQ. This CDR3 has 12 residues. The CDR3: CASSPQHNEQFF. The DNA for the CDR3 is TGCGCCAGCAGCCCTCAGCACAATGAGCAGTTCTTC.

This clone was detected a few times. The V call is TRBV19, the J call TRBJ2-1, with 8 positions matching TRBD1. The germline gives CDR1 LNHDA, CDR2 SQIVND (reference sequence). The CDR3 covers 18 residues. With V trimmed by 7 bases and J by 4 bases, 18 bases remained unmatched. For the CDR3, the DNA is TGTGCCAGTACCTGGACAGGGTATGACCGGGGCCTTTACAATGAGCAGTTCTTC. It is translated as CASTWTGYDRGLYNEQFF.

This chain uses TRBV5-1 with TRBJ2-5; 14 bases are shared with TRBD2. Germline values: CDR1 SGHRS, CDR2 YFSETQ. The CDR3 is 15 amino acids. J was trimmed by 5 bases and V by 2 bases; bases with no gene match: 2. The CDR3 DNA follows: TGCGCCAGCAGCTTAGGACTAGCGGGGGGCGAGACCCAGTACTTC. Translated, it gives CASSLGLAGGETQYF.

The chain employs TRBV7-6 and TRBJ2-5; D may be TRBD1 or TRBD2 (5 bases each). CDR3 size: 13 residues. Germline CDR1 is SGHVS and CDR2 is FNYEAQ. V lost 4 bases and J 5 bases, leaving 11 bases between the germline ends. CDR3 sequence: CASSSDWGETQYF. The CDR3 nucleotides are TGTGCCAGCAGCTCGGACTGGGGGGAGACCCAGTACTTC.

Sample share makes this clone large (0.1 to 1%). V usage is TRBV5-4 and J usage is TRBJ1-1, with a weak D call TRBD1 (6 bases). The V gene's germline CDR1 is SGHNT and CDR2 YYREEE (reference sequence). V was cut by 4 bases and J by 4 bases, with 14 bases left in between. The CDR3 sequence is 14 residues long. In DNA, the CDR3 is TGTGCCAGCAGCCAGACAGGAGGGGGCACTGAAGCTTTCTTT. Translating it yields CASSQTGGGTEAFF.

This rearrangement joins TRBV5-6 to TRBJ2-7, with 7 bases lining up with TRBD1. V shed 4 bases and J 2 bases; nucleotides not matched to a gene: 9. The CDR3 is 15 residues long. The germline V gene has CDR1 SGHDT and CDR2 YYEEEE. The CDR3 nucleotides are TGTGCCAGCAGCAAATCAAGACAGGGAACCTACGAGCAGTACTTC. It codes for CASSKSRQGTYEQYF.

This chain links TRBV6-5 with TRBJ1-6; 7 bases match TRBD1. There are 15 residues in the CDR3. Per the germline V gene, CDR1 is MNHEY and CDR2 is SVGAGI. Trimming took 5 bases from V and 5 from J; bases not matched to a gene: 6. CDR3 coding DNA: TGTGCCAGCAGTGCTGGGACAGATCATAATTCACCCCTCCACTTT. Its translation is CASSAGTDHNSPLHF.

V and J are TRBV6-1 and TRBJ1-2; D is perhaps TRBD1 (6 bases). The CDR3 spans 14 residues. V gave up 1 base and J gave up 6 bases, with 12 bases separating them. Germline V gene data show CDR1 as MNHNS and CDR2 as SASEGT. The DNA of the CDR3 is TGTGCCAGCAGTGAAGGGGGGCAGATGAATGGCTACACCTTC. This encodes CASSEGGQMNGYTF.

This chain joins TRBV7-3 and TRBJ1-5; D is undetermined. The germline CDR1 and CDR2 sequences are SGHTA and FQGTGA. This CDR3 has 14 amino acids. The V end lost 2 bases, the J end lost 7 bases, and 12 bases lay between the germline ends. In DNA form, the CDR3 reads TGTGCCAGCAGCTTAGTGGACTATATCCAGCCCCAGCATTTT. As protein: CASSLVDYIQPQHF. Looking up the rest from reference TRBV7-3 and TRBJ1-5 gives the full variable domain: GAGVSQTPSNKVTEKGKYVELRCDPISGHTALYWYRQSLGQGPEFLIYFQGTGAADDSGLPNDRFFAVRPEGSVSTLKIQRTERGDSAVYLCASSLVDYIQPQHFGDGTRLSIL.

This clone is judged medium-sized. The V call is TRBV28, the J call TRBJ1-5; D remains ambiguous. There are 17 residues in the CDR3. The germline gives CDR1 MDHEN, CDR2 SYDVKM. The V gene lost 8 bases and the J gene lost 3 bases, with 23 bases spanning the gap. The chain's CDR3 is CASRSPKGGLLNQPQHF. As DNA, the CDR3 is TGTGCCAGCCGCTCACCTAAGGGAGGCCTACTCAATCAGCCCCAGCATTTT. Variable domain in full (rest from reference TRBV28 and TRBJ1-5): DVKVTQSSRYLVKRTGEKVFLECVQDMDHENMFWYRQDPGLGLRLIYFSYDVKMKEKGDIPEGYSVSREKKERFSLILESASTNQTSMYLCASRSPKGGLLNQPQHFGDGTRLSIL.

The chain joins TRBV25-1 to TRBJ1-2; D is ambiguous. Germline V lookup: CDR1 MGHDK, CDR2 SYGVNS. V lost 2 bases to trimming and J lost 6 bases, with 13 bases between them. CDR3 length equals 14 residues. The CDR3 DNA reads TGTGCCAGCAGTGAAAATCTACTATTAAATGGCTACACCTTC. Translated: CASSENLLLNGYTF.